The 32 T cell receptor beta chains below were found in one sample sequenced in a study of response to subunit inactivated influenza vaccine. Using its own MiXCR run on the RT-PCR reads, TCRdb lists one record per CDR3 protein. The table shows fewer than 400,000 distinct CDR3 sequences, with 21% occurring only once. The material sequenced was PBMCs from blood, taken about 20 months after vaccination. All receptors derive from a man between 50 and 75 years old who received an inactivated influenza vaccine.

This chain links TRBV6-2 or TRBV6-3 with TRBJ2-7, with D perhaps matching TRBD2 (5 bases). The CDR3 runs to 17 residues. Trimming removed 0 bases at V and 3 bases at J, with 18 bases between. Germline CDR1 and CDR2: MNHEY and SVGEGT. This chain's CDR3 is CASSYSPQRASGYEQYF. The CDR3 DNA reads TGTGCCAGCAGTTACTCGCCTCAGAGGGCCTCAGGCTACGAGCAGTACTTC.

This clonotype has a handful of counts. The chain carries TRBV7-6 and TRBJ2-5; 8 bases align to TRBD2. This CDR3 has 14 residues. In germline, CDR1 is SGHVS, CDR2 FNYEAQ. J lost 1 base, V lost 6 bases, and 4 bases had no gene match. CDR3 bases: TGTGCCAGCAGTCTCGGGACTAGCCAAGAGACCCAGTACTTC. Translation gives CASSLGTSQETQYF.

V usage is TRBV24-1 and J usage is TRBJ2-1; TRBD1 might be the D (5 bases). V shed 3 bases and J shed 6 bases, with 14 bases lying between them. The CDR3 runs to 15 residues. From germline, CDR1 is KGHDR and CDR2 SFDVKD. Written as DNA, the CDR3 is TGTGCCACCAGTGATGGACACTCTTTGGGCAATGAGCAGTTCTTC. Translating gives CATSDGHSLGNEQFF.

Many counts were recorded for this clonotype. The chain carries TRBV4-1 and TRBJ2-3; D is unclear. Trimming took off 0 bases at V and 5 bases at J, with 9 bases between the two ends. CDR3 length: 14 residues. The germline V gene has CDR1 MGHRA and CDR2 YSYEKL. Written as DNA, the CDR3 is TGCGCCAGCAGCCAAGATCCGGGCAAAGATACGCAGTATTTT. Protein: CASSQDPGKDTQYF.

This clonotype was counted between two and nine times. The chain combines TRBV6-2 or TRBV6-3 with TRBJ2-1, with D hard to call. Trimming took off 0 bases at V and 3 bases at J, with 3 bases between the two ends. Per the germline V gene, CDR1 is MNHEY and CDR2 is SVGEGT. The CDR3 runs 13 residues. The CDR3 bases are TGTGCCAGCAGTTACTCATACTACAATGAGCAGTTCTTC. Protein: CASSYSYYNEQFF.

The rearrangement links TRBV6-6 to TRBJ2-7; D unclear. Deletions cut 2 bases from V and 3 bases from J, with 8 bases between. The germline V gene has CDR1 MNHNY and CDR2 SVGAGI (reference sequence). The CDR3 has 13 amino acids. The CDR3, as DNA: TGTGCCAGCAGTTACGAAGCGTACTACGAGCAGTACTTC. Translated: CASSYEAYYEQYF.

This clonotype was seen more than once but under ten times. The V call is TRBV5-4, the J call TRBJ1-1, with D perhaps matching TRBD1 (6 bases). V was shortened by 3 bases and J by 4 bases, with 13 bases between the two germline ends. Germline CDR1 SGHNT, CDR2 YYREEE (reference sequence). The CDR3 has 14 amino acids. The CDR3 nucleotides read TGTGCCAGCAGCTGGAGGCAGGGGCGCACTGAAGCTTTCTTT. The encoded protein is CASSWRQGRTEAFF.

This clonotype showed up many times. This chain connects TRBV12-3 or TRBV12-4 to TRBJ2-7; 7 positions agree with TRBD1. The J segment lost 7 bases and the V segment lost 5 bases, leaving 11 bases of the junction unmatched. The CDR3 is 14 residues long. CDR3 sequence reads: CASSLTGNFYEQYF. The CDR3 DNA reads TGTGCCAGCAGTCTGACAGGGAATTTTTATGAGCAGTACTTC.

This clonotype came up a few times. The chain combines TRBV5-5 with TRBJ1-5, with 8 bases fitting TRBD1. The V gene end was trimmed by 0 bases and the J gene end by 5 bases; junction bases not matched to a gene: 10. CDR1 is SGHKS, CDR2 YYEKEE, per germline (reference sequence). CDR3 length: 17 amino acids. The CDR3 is CASSLGYRGSFDQPQHF. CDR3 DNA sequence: TGTGCCAGCAGCTTGGGTTACAGGGGGAGTTTTGATCAGCCCCAGCATTTT.

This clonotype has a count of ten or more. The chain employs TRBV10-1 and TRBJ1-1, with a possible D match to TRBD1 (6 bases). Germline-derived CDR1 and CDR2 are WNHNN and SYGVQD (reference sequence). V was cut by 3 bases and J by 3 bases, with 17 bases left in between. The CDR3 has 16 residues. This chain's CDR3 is CASSDGHRARDTEAFF. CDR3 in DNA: TGCGCCAGCAGTGACGGGCACAGGGCAAGGGACACTGAAGCTTTCTTT.

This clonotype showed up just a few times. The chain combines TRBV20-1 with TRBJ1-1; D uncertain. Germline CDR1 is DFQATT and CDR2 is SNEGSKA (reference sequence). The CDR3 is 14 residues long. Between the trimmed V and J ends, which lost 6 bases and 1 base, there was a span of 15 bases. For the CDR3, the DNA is TGCAGTGCCGCCCTCGCCCCTGGGAACACTGAAGCTTTCTTT. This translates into CSAALAPGNTEAFF.

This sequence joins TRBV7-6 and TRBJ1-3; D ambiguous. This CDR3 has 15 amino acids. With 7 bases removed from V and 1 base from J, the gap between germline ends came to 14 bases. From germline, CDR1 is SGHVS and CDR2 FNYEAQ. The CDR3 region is CASTTTLGSGNTIYF. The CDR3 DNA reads TGTGCCAGCACCACTACCCTGGGGTCTGGAAACACCATATATTTT.

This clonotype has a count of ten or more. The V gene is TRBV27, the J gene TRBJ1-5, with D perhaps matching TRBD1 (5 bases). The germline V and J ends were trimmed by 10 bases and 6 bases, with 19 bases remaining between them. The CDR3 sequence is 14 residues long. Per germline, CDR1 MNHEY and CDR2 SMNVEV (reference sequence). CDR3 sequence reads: CATGSLGVSQPQHF. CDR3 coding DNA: TGTGCCACCGGGTCGTTGGGGGTGAGTCAGCCCCAGCATTTT.

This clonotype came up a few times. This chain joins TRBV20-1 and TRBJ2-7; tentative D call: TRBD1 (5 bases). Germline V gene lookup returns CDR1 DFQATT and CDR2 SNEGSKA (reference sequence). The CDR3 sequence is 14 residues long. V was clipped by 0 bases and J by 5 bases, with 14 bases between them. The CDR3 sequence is CSAREGVGNNEQYF. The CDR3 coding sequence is TGCAGTGCTAGAGAAGGGGTAGGGAACAACGAGCAGTACTTC.

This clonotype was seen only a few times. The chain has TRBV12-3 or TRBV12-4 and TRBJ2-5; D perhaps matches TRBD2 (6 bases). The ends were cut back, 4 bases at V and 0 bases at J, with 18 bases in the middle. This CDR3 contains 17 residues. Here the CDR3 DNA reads TGTGCCAGCAGTTCGGATGCGGGACGGGATTACCAAGAGACCCAGTACTTC. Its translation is CASSSDAGRDYQETQYF.

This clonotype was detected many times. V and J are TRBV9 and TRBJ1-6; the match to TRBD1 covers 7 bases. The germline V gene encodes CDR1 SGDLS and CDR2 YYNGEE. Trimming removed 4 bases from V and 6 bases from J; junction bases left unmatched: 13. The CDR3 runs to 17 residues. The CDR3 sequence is CASSPGGTAGVNSPLHF. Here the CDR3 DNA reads TGTGCCAGCAGCCCAGGAGGGACAGCGGGAGTTAATTCACCCCTCCACTTT.

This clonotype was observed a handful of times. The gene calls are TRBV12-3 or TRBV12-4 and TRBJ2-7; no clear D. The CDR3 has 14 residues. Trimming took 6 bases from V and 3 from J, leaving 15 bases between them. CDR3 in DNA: TGTGCCAGCAGACCCGACCCATTTTACTACGAGCAGTACTTC. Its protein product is CASRPDPFYYEQYF.

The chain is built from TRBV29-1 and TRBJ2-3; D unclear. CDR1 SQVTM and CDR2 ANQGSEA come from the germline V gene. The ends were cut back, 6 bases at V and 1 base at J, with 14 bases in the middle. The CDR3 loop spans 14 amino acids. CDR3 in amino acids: CSVAVGLRTDTQYF. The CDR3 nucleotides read TGCAGCGTCGCTGTGGGCCTTCGCACAGATACGCAGTATTTT.

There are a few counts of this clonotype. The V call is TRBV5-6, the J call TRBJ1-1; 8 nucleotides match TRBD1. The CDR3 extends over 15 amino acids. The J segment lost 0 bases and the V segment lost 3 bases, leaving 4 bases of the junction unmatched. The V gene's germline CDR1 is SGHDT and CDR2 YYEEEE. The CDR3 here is CASSSRDRMNTEAFF. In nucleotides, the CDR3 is TGTGCCAGCAGCTCCCGGGACAGGATGAACACTGAAGCTTTCTTT.

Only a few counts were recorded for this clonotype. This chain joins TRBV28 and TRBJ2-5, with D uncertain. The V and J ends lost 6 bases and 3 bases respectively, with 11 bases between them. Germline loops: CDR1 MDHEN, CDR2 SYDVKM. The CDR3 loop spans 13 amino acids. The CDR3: CASSQQPEETQYF. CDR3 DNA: TGTGCCAGCAGCCAACAGCCTGAAGAGACCCAGTACTTC.

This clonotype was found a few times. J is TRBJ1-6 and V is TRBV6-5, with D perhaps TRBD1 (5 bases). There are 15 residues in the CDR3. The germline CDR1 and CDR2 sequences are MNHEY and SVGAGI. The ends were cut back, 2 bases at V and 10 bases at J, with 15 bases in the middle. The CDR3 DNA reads TGTGCCAGCAGTTACCGAGCCAGGGTTGGATCACCCCTCCACTTT. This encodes CASSYRARVGSPLHF.

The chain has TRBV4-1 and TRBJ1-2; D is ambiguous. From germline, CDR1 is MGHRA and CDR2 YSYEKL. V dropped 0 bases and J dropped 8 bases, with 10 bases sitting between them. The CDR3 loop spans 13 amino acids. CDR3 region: CASSQDRAGGYTF. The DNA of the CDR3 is TGCGCCAGCAGCCAAGATCGGGCGGGAGGCTACACCTTC.

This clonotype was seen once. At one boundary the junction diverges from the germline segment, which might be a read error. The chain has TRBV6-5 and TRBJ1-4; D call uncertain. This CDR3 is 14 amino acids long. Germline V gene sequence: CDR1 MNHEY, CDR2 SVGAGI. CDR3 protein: CASSYGRPNEELFF. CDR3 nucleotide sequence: TGTGCCAGCAGTTACGGCCGCCCGAATGAAGAACTGTTTTTT.

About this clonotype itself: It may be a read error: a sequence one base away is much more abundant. The CDR3 nucleotides read TGTGCCAGCAGGGGGGACAGGCCTAATCAGCGCCAGCATTTT. Translating it yields CASRGDRPNQRQHF. J is TRBJ1-5 and V is TRBV2; 8 bases align to TRBD1. The germline CDR1 and CDR2 sequences are SNHLY and FYNNEI. The CDR3 contains 14 residues.

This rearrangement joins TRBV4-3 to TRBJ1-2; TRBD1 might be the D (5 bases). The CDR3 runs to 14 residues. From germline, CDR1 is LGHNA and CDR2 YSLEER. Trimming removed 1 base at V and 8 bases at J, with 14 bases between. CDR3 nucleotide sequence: TGCGCCAGCAGCCAAGTTAATGGGGCTAAGGGCTACACCTTC. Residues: CASSQVNGAKGYTF.

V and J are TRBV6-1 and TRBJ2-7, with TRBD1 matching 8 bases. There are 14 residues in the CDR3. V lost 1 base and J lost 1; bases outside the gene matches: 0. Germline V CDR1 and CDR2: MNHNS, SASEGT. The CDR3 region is CASSEGTGSYEQYF. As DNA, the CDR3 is TGTGCCAGCAGTGAAGGGACAGGGTCCTACGAGCAGTACTTC.

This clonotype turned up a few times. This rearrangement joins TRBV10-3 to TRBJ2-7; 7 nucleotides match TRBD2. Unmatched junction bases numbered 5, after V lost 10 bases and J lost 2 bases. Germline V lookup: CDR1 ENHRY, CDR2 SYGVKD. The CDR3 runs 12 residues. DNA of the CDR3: TGTGCCACCGCGAGCGGGACCTACGAGCAGTACTTC. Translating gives CATASGTYEQYF.

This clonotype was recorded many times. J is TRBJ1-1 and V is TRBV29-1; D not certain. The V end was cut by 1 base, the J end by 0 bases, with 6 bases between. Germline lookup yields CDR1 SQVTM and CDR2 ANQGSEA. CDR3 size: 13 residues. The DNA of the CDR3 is TGCAGCGTTGAAGGGCAGGTGAACACTGAAGCTTTCTTT. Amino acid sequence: CSVEGQVNTEAFF.

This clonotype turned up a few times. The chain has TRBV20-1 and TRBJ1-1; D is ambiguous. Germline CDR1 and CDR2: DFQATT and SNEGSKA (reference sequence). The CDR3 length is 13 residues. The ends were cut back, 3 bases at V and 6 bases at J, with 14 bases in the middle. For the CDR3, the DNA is TGCAGTGCTAGGGTTCCTGGGGTCGCTGAAGCTTTCTTT. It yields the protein CSARVPGVAEAFF.

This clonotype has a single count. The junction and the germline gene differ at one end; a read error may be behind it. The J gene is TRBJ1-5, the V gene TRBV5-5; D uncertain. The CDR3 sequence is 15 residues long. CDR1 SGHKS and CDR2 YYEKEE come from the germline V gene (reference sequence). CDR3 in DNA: TGTGCCAGTAGCTCGGACTATTATAGCAATCAGCCCCAGCATTTT. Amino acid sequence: CASSSDYYSNQPQHF.

CDR3 sequence reads: CSARVGATPGNEQFF. The CDR3 DNA sequence: TGCAGTGCTAGAGTGGGGGCCACCCCCGGCAATGAGCAGTTCTTC. This chain links TRBV20-1 with TRBJ2-1; weak D call: TRBD1 (6 bases). CDR3 length equals 15 residues. Trimming shortened V by 1 base and J by 6 bases, and 16 bases separated the two germline ends. Germline V gene sequence: CDR1 DFQATT, CDR2 SNEGSKA (reference sequence).

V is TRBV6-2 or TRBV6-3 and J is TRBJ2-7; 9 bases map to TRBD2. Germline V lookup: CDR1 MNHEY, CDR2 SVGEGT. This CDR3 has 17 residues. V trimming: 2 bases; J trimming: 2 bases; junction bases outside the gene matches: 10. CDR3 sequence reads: CASSYLSVGLAAYEQYF. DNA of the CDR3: TGTGCCAGCAGTTACCTATCAGTGGGACTAGCCGCCTACGAGCAGTACTTC.